This is a list of T cell receptor beta chains from one sample in a study of blood T cell repertoires in COVID-19. Profiling relied on immunoSEQ multiplex PCR, and the TCRdb table lists in-frame clones only, not all of them. The sample includes 16,000 or so clones, about 85% of them seen just once. The specimen was peripheral blood. Source of these receptors: a human donor in a cohort sampled during active COVID-19. Both conserved end residues are part of each CDR3. Each record gives: D gene, V gene, J gene, clone size, CDR3 protein, CDR3 DNA. D genes are given only for firm matches. Size is stated for part of the rows, as once, few or many counts, or as a class when the clone is expanded.

>NA|TRBV3-1/TRBV3-2|TRBJ1-2|once
CASSQDLRRGTDGYTF
TGTGCCAGCAGCCAAGATCTGCGGAGGGGAACGGATGGCTACACCTTC
>TRBD2|TRBV7-2|TRBJ2-1|once
CATEPGLAGEPPRFF
TGTGCCACCGAACCGGGACTAGCGGGGGAGCCGCCTAGGTTCTTC
>TRBD1|TRBV12-3/TRBV12-4|TRBJ2-5|NA
CASWGTDQETQYF
TGTGCCAGCTGGGGGACAGACCAAGAGACCCAGTACTTC
>TRBD1|TRBV6-4|TRBJ1-1|once
CASSEGQGNTEAFF
TGTGCCAGCAGTGAGGGACAGGGGAACACTGAAGCTTTCTTT
>NA|TRBV5-8|TRBJ1-2|NA
CASSPTGSAFYGYTF
TGTGCCAGCAGCCCCACAGGAAGCGCGTTCTATGGCTACACCTTC
>NA|TRBV7-9|TRBJ1-4|NA
CASSLTGGVTNEKLFF
TGTGCCAGCAGCTTAACGGGGGGAGTAACTAATGAAAAACTGTTTTTT
>NA|TRBV4-2|TRBJ1-4|once
CASSPRQATNEKLFF
TGTGCCAGCAGCCCTAGACAGGCAACTAATGAAAAACTGTTTTTT
>TRBD1|TRBV19|TRBJ1-6|NA
CASARDRAGSPLHF
TGTGCCAGCGCCCGGGACAGGGCCGGTTCACCCCTCCACTTT
>TRBD1|TRBV19|TRBJ1-5|NA
CASSKGTGGFRSNQPQHF
TGTGCCAGTAGTAAGGGGACAGGGGGGTTTCGTAGCAATCAGCCCCAGCATTTT
>NA|TRBV2|TRBJ1-5|few
CASFRSGDQPQHF
TGTGCCAGCTTTAGATCGGGAGACCAGCCCCAGCATTTT
>NA|TRBV12-3/TRBV12-4|TRBJ2-3|NA
CASRSGDDTQYF
TGTGCCAGCAGGTCAGGGGACGATACGCAGTATTTT
>NA|TRBV7-9|TRBJ2-3|NA
CASRTVSVRPDTQYF
TGTGCCAGCAGGACAGTATCAGTAAGGCCAGATACGCAGTATTTT
>TRBD1|TRBV9|TRBJ1-5|once
CASSPGTGGYQPQHF
TGTGCCAGCAGCCCCGGGACAGGGGGCTATCAGCCCCAGCATTTT
>NA|TRBV9|TRBJ2-3|NA
CASSVASNYIADTQYF
TGTGCCAGCAGCGTAGCTTCTAATTATATAGCAGATACGCAGTATTTT
>NA|TRBV7-9|TRBJ2-2|NA
CASSPDRNTGELFF
TGTGCCAGCAGCCCGGACAGGAACACCGGGGAGCTGTTTTTT
>TRBD1|TRBV5-6|TRBJ1-4|once
CASSRDRAGEKLFF
TGTGCCAGCAGCAGGGACAGGGCGGGTGAAAAACTGTTTTTT
>NA|TRBV19|TRBJ2-7|once
CASSIQLGQPYEQYF
TGTGCCAGTAGTATCCAGTTAGGACAGCCCTACGAGCAGTACTTC